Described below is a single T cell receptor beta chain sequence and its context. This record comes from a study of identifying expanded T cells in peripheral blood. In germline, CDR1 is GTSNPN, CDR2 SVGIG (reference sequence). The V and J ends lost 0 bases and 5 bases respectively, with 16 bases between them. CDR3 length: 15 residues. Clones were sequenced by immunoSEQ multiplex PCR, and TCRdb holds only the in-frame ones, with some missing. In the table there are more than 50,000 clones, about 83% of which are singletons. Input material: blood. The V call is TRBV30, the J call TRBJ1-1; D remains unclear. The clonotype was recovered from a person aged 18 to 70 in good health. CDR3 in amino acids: CAWSVRSARMTEAFF. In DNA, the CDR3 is TGTGCCTGGAGTGTGAGGTCAGCCCGGATGACTGAAGCTTTCTTT.